What follows are 29 T cell receptor beta chains derived from one specimen sequenced in a study of blood T cell repertoires in COVID-19. TCRdb's table, derived via immunoSEQ multiplex PCR, lists solely in-frame clones and lacks some. The sample holds about 99,000 clones; about 87% are singletons and the top ten take 10% to 15%. The sample comprised peripheral blood. Every receptor here comes from a human donor in a cohort sampled during active or convalescent COVID-19.

The chain employs TRBV4-1 and TRBJ2-2, with TRBD1 matching 8 bases. The CDR3 runs 16 residues. Germline CDR1 and CDR2: MGHRA and YSYEKL. V lost 4 bases, J lost 7 bases, and 11 bases stayed unmatched. In nucleotides, the CDR3 is TGCGCCAGCAGCCCGTGGACAGGGAGGTCAGGCGGGGAGCTGTTTTTT. Amino acid sequence: CASSPWTGRSGGELFF.

This chain joins TRBV14 and TRBJ2-2; 13 bases match TRBD2. This CDR3 has 16 residues. Germline-derived CDR1 and CDR2 are SGHDN and FVKESK. Trimming took 5 bases from V and 8 from J; bases not matched to a gene: 8. The CDR3 DNA follows: TGTGCCAGCAGCTCTCGGACTAGCGGGGGTTCAGGGGAGCTGTTTTTT. It encodes CASSSRTSGGSGELFF. Drawing the rest from reference TRBV14 and TRBJ2-2, the complete variable domain is EAGVTQFPSHSVIEKGQTVTLRCDPISGHDNLYWYRRVMGKEIKFLLHFVKESKQDESGMPNNRFLAERTGGTYSTLKVQPAELEDSGVYFCASSSRTSGGSGELFFGEGSRLTVL.

The chain is built from TRBV7-9 and TRBJ1-1; possibly TRBD1 for D (5 bases). This CDR3 is 14 amino acids long. Germline V gene data show CDR1 as SEHNR and CDR2 as FQNEAQ (reference sequence). Between the trimmed V and J ends, which lost 1 base and 6 bases, there was a span of 12 bases. CDR3 residues: CASSLGLGGAEAFF. Here the CDR3 DNA reads TGTGCCAGCAGCTTAGGGCTGGGGGGAGCTGAAGCTTTCTTT.

V and J are TRBV7-3 and TRBJ2-3, with D possibly being TRBD2 (5 bases). This CDR3 contains 13 residues. Germline assignment: CDR1 SGHTA and CDR2 FQGTGA. Deletions cut 3 bases from V and 12 bases from J, with 16 bases between. CDR3: CASSLPLAKFQYF. The CDR3 nucleotides are TGTGCCAGCAGCTTGCCCCTAGCTAAGTTTCAGTATTTT. Together with reference TRBV7-3 and TRBJ2-3, the CDR3 gives the full variable domain: GAGVSQTPSNKVTEKGKYVELRCDPISGHTALYWYRQSLGQGPEFLIYFQGTGAADDSGLPNDRFFAVRPEGSVSTLKIQRTERGDSAVYLCASSLPLAKFQYFGPGTRLTVL.

The chain joins TRBV4-1 to TRBJ2-4; the match to TRBD1 covers 8 bases. Germline assignment: CDR1 MGHRA and CDR2 YSYEKL. V gave up 0 bases and J gave up 0 bases; unmatched junction bases: 13. The CDR3 length is 20 residues. CDR3: CASSQEEQGVQRLAKNIQYF. DNA for the CDR3: TGCGCCAGCAGCCAAGAGGAACAGGGGGTGCAGCGGTTAGCCAAAAACATTCAGTACTTC.

The V gene is TRBV7-9, the J gene TRBJ1-1, with a tentative D call TRBD1 (5 bases). The length of the CDR3 is 17 residues. The V gene lost 1 base and the J gene lost 6 bases, with 21 bases spanning the gap. In germline, CDR1 is SEHNR, CDR2 FQNEAQ (reference sequence). The CDR3 nucleotides are TGTGCCAGCAGCTTAGGTTCAGGTCCATCCACGGGGGCTGAAGCTTTCTTT. This codes for CASSLGSGPSTGAEAFF.

This clone has just a few counts. The chain couples TRBV10-3 to TRBJ1-2; the D gene is possibly TRBD1 (5 bases). Trimming took 0 bases from V and 5 from J, leaving 10 bases between them. The CDR3 runs to 14 residues. The germline V gene encodes CDR1 ENHRY and CDR2 SYGVKD. Here the CDR3 reads CAISESQERYGYTF. CDR3 sequence (DNA): TGTGCCATCAGTGAGTCACAGGAACGGTATGGCTACACCTTC.

This clone was observed a few times. The chain recombines TRBV28 with TRBJ2-1; the D is unclear. The CDR3 has 12 amino acids. Germline CDR1 reads MDHEN; CDR2 reads SYDVKM. The ends were cut back, 8 bases at V and 7 bases at J, with 12 bases in the middle. CDR3 region: CASLRRRNEQFF. DNA for the CDR3: TGTGCCAGCTTAAGACGGCGGAATGAGCAGTTCTTC.

The chain carries TRBV6-5 and TRBJ1-2; the D gene is possibly TRBD1 (6 bases). The CDR3 covers 12 residues. The V end lost 5 bases, the J end lost 7 bases, and 11 bases lay between the germline ends. Looked up from germline, CDR1 is MNHEY and CDR2 is SVGAGI. In DNA, the CDR3 is TGTGCCAGCAGTCCACAGGGTTCTGGCTACACCTTC. Translated: CASSPQGSGYTF.

This chain links TRBV23-1 with TRBJ2-5, with D uncertain. TRBV23-1 is sorted into the ORF group, with uncertain function. The CDR3 spans 15 residues. V dropped 0 bases and J dropped 1 base, with 9 bases sitting between them. Here the CDR3 reads CASSQSVAAQETQYF. The CDR3 nucleotides read TGCGCCAGCAGTCAATCTGTAGCAGCCCAAGAGACCCAGTACTTC.

The V and J genes are TRBV4-2 and TRBJ2-2, with 11 bases lining up with TRBD2. The CDR3 contains 19 residues. V shed 0 bases and J 2 bases; nucleotides not matched to a gene: 8. Per germline, CDR1 LGHNA and CDR2 YNFKEQ. In nucleotides, the CDR3 is TGTGCCAGCAGCCAAGATATAGCGGGGGGGCCAGGTAACACCGGGGAGCTGTTTTTT. Protein sequence: CASSQDIAGGPGNTGELFF.

This CDR3 is CASSAGQGRETQYF. CDR3 nucleotide sequence: TGTGCCAGCAGCGCGGGACAGGGGAGAGAGACCCAGTACTTC. The chain is built from TRBV9 and TRBJ2-5, with 10 positions matching TRBD1. Germline V lookup: CDR1 SGDLS, CDR2 YYNGEE. This CDR3 comprises 14 residues. The V and J ends lost 3 bases and 4 bases, in that order; junction bases with no gene match: 3.

The chain carries TRBV2 and TRBJ2-4; 7 bases are shared with TRBD1. This CDR3 is built from 14 residues. The germline gives CDR1 SNHLY, CDR2 FYNNEI. With 6 bases clipped from V and 7 bases from J, the junction kept 9 bases outside the gene matches. CDR3 in DNA: TGTGCCAGCAGCCTTACAGGGGTGGGTAACATTCAGTACTTC. As protein: CASSLTGVGNIQYF.

This chain joins TRBV7-9 and TRBJ1-4, with 7 bases that match TRBD1. This CDR3 has 16 amino acids. Unmatched junction bases numbered 7, after V lost 6 bases and J lost 0 bases. Per germline, CDR1 SEHNR and CDR2 FQNEAQ (reference sequence). CDR3 bases: TGTGCCAGCAGTTGGGGCAGGGGGGCAACTAATGAAAAACTGTTTTTT. Its translation is CASSWGRGATNEKLFF.

The CDR3 nucleotides are TGTGCCAGCAGCTTAGTAGCCGGCTCTGGAAACACCATATATTTT. This gives the protein CASSLVAGSGNTIYF. This chain links TRBV11-3 with TRBJ1-3; no clear D. V shed 1 base and J shed 0 bases, with 7 bases lying between them. The CDR3 sequence is 15 residues long. In germline, CDR1 is SGHNT, CDR2 YENEEA.

The chain is built from TRBV28 and TRBJ2-7; D is ambiguous. CDR1 is MDHEN and CDR2 is SYDVKM in the germline V gene. The CDR3 is made up of 12 amino acids. The V end was cut by 7 bases, the J end by 4 bases, with 11 bases between. The CDR3: CASNESGYEQYF. The CDR3, as DNA: TGTGCCAGCAACGAGTCCGGGTACGAGCAGTACTTC.

This clone occurred a few times. The rearrangement joins TRBV2 to TRBJ2-7, with 8 positions matching TRBD1. Germline assignment: CDR1 SNHLY and CDR2 FYNNEI. The CDR3 has 15 amino acids. V lost 4 bases to trimming and J lost 2 bases; unmatched junction nucleotides: 7. CDR3 sequence: CASSVDRGNAYEQYF. The CDR3 DNA reads as TGTGCCAGCAGTGTTGACAGGGGCAATGCCTACGAGCAGTACTTC.

This CDR3 is CASSWTGVGGTDTQYF. CDR3 sequence (DNA): TGCGCCAGCAGCTGGACAGGGGTCGGGGGCACAGATACGCAGTATTTT. J is TRBJ2-3 and V is TRBV5-1; TRBD1 agrees at 9 bases. CDR3 size: 16 residues. V was pared by 3 bases and J by 1 base, with 6 bases of the junction left unmatched. CDR1 is SGHRS, CDR2 YFSETQ, per germline.

This sequence joins TRBV18 and TRBJ2-2; D is perhaps TRBD1 (6 bases). V was cut by 11 bases and J by 6 bases, with 16 bases left in between. The CDR3 runs to 13 residues. Germline V gives CDR1 KGHSH, CDR2 LQKENI. The CDR3 protein is CAGGRAGAGELFF. The CDR3 coding sequence is TGTGCCGGCGGACGGGCAGGGGCCGGGGAGCTGTTTTTT.

This chain joins TRBV19 and TRBJ2-2; D might be TRBD1 (5 bases). The CDR3 is 14 residues long. The V end lost 7 bases, the J end lost 4 bases, and 13 bases lay between the germline ends. Germline V gene sequence: CDR1 LNHDA, CDR2 SQIVND (reference sequence). The CDR3 protein is CASIRTHFTGELFF. CDR3 DNA sequence: TGTGCCAGTATCAGGACACACTTCACCGGGGAGCTGTTTTTT.

The gene calls are TRBV5-1 and TRBJ1-1; the match to TRBD1 covers 7 bases. J lost 6 bases, V lost 0 bases, and 8 bases had no gene match. Germline assignment: CDR1 SGHRS and CDR2 YFSETQ. CDR3 length: 15 residues. The CDR3 sequence is CASSLDWTGISEAFF. In DNA form, the CDR3 reads TGCGCCAGCAGCTTGGACTGGACAGGCATTTCTGAAGCTTTCTTT.

DNA of the CDR3: TGTGCCAGCAGCCGCGGGGACGGGGGGAATCAGCCCCAGCATTTT. Protein sequence: CASSRGDGGNQPQHF. The chain couples TRBV4-2 to TRBJ1-5; D possibly corresponds to TRBD1 (5 bases). Germline CDR1 reads LGHNA; CDR2 reads YNFKEQ. Between the trimmed V and J ends, which lost 4 bases and 4 bases, there was a span of 14 bases. CDR3 size: 15 residues.

The rearrangement joins TRBV3-1 (or the pseudogene TRBV3-2) to TRBJ2-5, with TRBD1 as a possible D gene (5 bases). Trimming left V 5 bases short and J 3 bases short, with 7 bases between. CDR3 length equals 12 residues. Germline assignment: CDR1 LGHDT and CDR2 YNNKEL (reference sequence). The CDR3 region is CASSMTEETQYF. The DNA of the CDR3 is TGTGCCAGCAGCATGACAGAAGAGACCCAGTACTTC.

The gene calls are TRBV7-9 and TRBJ1-1; 7 nucleotides align to TRBD1. This CDR3 comprises 12 residues. With 5 bases clipped from V and 5 bases from J, the junction kept 2 bases outside the gene matches. Germline CDR1 and CDR2: SEHNR and FQNEAQ (reference sequence). In nucleotides, the CDR3 is TGTGCCAGCAGCAAACAGGGGACTGAAGCTTTCTTT. Translation gives CASSKQGTEAFF.

About this clone: Mismatch with germline at one junction end may stem from a read error. The chain is built from TRBV6-5 and TRBJ1-2; 9 bases agree with TRBD1. The CDR3 length is 16 residues. Per germline, CDR1 MNHEY and CDR2 SVGAGI. The CDR3 bases are TGTGCCAGCAGTTCCCAGGACAGGGGCCTGAGCTATGGCTACATCTTC. Its protein is CASSSQDRGLSYGYIF.

This rearrangement joins TRBV12-3 or TRBV12-4 to TRBJ1-1, with D unresolved. V was pared by 4 bases and J by 4 bases, with 4 bases between. The CDR3 covers 11 residues. CDR3: CASSYGTEAFF. The CDR3 region has the DNA TGTGCCAGCAGTTACGGCACTGAAGCTTTCTTT.

Concerning this clone itself: An end of the junction differs from the germline gene, which may be a read error. This chain uses TRBV6-5 with TRBJ2-3; TRBD1 agrees at 9 bases. The CDR3 runs 15 residues. Looked up from germline, CDR1 is MNHEY and CDR2 is SVGAGI. CDR3 loop: CASGYSGTGLNTQYF. CDR3 sequence (DNA): TGTGCCAGCGGTTATTCCGGGACAGGGCTAAATACGCAGTATTTT.

This chain uses TRBV2 with TRBJ1-2; TRBD1 matches 7 bases. V was clipped by 2 bases and J by 6 bases; unmatched bases: 6. The CDR3 runs 14 residues. The germline CDR1 and CDR2 sequences are SNHLY and FYNNEI. CDR3 in amino acids: CASSESRGVDGYTF. The CDR3 bases are TGTGCCAGCAGTGAATCCAGGGGGGTGGATGGCTACACCTTC.

The chain is built from TRBV6-2 or TRBV6-3 and TRBJ1-5; TRBD1 matches 9 bases. Germline V gives CDR1 MNHEY, CDR2 SVGEGT. V was pared by 4 bases and J by 3 bases, with 7 bases of the junction left unmatched. This CDR3 has 16 residues. The CDR3 coding sequence is TGTGCCAGCAGTTGGGACAGGGTAAACCTCAATCAGCCCCAGCATTTT. This gives the protein CASSWDRVNLNQPQHF.